This TCR beta chain was sequenced during a study of OX40 agonist ivuxolimab in advanced cancers. Assay: immunoSEQ multiplex PCR; the TCRdb copy retains only in-frame clones and omits some. The sample lists approximately 100,000 clones; 87% were seen once. The table lists this clone with a count of one. The sample here was CD4+ or CD8+ T cells sorted from blood, taken in a trial of the OX40 agonist ivuxolimab. This receptor was taken from an adult with an advanced solid tumor such as melanoma, head and neck, liver or kidney cancer.

The CDR3 nucleotides are TGCAGCGTTGAAGACCTACAAGCTTTCTTT. It codes for CSVEDLQAFF. The rearrangement uses TRBV29-1 and TRBJ1-1; no reliable D call. The ends were cut back, 0 bases at V and 9 bases at J, with 5 bases in the middle. Germline CDR1 reads SQVTM; CDR2 reads ANQGSEA. The CDR3 covers 10 residues.